This T cell receptor beta chain was found in a study of T-cell reconstitution after alpha-beta-depleted transplantation in children. Trimming took 1 base from V and 4 from J, leaving 13 bases between them. CDR1 SGHRS and CDR2 YFSETQ come from the germline V gene. This CDR3 has 15 amino acids. Unique molecular identifiers were incorporated when the TCRbeta library was constructed. TCRdb processed the PCR reads anew with MiXCR; each CDR3 protein has one entry. The sample gives about 980,000 distinct CDR3 sequences, roughly 29% of which show up once; over 25% is in the top ten. The chain is built from TRBV5-1 and TRBJ2-3; weak D call: TRBD2 (7 bases). This receptor was obtained from a boy less than two years old who had a stem cell transplant for SCID, so the T cells may come from the graft donor. The specimen comprised PBMCs, mostly from graft donor cells, sampled 360 days after TCRalphabeta/CD19-depleted stem cell transplant. The DNA for the CDR3 is TGCGCCAGCAGCTTGTTTGGGGGGGCCCCAGATACGCAGTATTTT. This translates into CASSLFGGAPDTQYF.